This entry lists 10 T cell receptor beta chains sequenced from one sample in a study of blood T cell repertoires in COVID-19. Sequenced by immunoSEQ multiplex PCR; TCRdb stores in-frame clones only, minus some. The table records 200,000 to 300,000 clones, around nine tenths of them present only once. Sequences were obtained from peripheral blood. The receptors stem from a woman aged 55-70 years with COVID-19, enrolled during active disease.

J is TRBJ1-4 and V is TRBV9; weak D call: TRBD1 (5 bases). This CDR3 spans 14 amino acids. CDR1 SGDLS and CDR2 YYNGEE come from the germline V gene. The germline V and J ends were trimmed by 4 bases and 1 base, with 8 bases remaining between them. CDR3 sequence: CASSPGGTNEKLFF. The CDR3, as DNA: TGTGCCAGCAGCCCGGGGGGAACTAATGAAAAACTGTTTTTT.

This chain links TRBV28 with TRBJ1-3, with a possible D match to TRBD1 (6 bases). Trimming stripped 7 bases from V and 5 bases from J, with 12 bases between. The CDR3 contains 13 residues. Germline CDR1 and CDR2: MDHEN and SYDVKM. The CDR3 reads CASNYGTRNTIYF. The CDR3 nucleotides read TGTGCCAGCAACTACGGGACAAGAAACACCATATATTTT.

The rearrangement uses TRBV30 and TRBJ1-4; 8 nucleotides agree with TRBD1. V shed 5 bases, J shed 7 bases, and the junction held 9 bases outside the gene matches. Germline assignment: CDR1 GTSNPN and CDR2 SVGIG (reference sequence). There are 14 residues in the CDR3. The CDR3 protein is CAWRISGGLEKLFF. The CDR3 bases are TGTGCCTGGCGGATATCAGGGGGCCTTGAAAAACTGTTTTTT.

There are a few counts of this clone. The J gene is TRBJ1-1, the V gene TRBV29-1, with 7 bases matching TRBD1. This CDR3 region has 14 residues. Losses at the gene ends were 4 bases for V and 4 bases for J; bases not matched to a gene: 9. From germline, CDR1 is SQVTM and CDR2 ANQGSEA. CDR3: CSVVGGQAGTEAFF. The CDR3 DNA reads TGCAGCGTTGTGGGAGGACAGGCGGGCACTGAAGCTTTCTTT. Drawing the rest from reference TRBV29-1 and TRBJ1-1, the complete variable domain is SAVISQKPSRDICQRGTSLTIQCQVDSQVTMMFWYRQQPGQSLTLIATANQGSEATYESGFVIDKFPISRPNLTFSTLTVSNMSPEDSSIYLCSVVGGQAGTEAFFGQGTRLTVV.

The chain has TRBV19 and TRBJ2-1, with D maybe TRBD1 (5 bases). The ends were cut back, 7 bases at V and 4 bases at J, with 11 bases in the middle. This CDR3 has 13 residues. The V gene's germline CDR1 is LNHDA and CDR2 SQIVND (reference sequence). CDR3 DNA: TGTGCCAGTACCACGGACATTTACAATGAGCAGTTCTTC. Translating it yields CASTTDIYNEQFF. Combining the CDR3 with reference TRBV19 and TRBJ2-1 gives the whole variable domain DGGITQSPKYLFRKEGQNVTLSCEQNLNHDAMYWYRQDPGQGLRLIYYSQIVNDFQKGDIAEGYSVSREKKESFPLTVTSAQKNPTAFYLCASTTDIYNEQFFGPGTRLTVL.

This clone was seen once. The V call is TRBV19, the J call TRBJ2-3; 8 positions match TRBD1. Losses at the gene ends were 4 bases for V and 3 bases for J; bases not matched to a gene: 3. The CDR3 is 14 amino acids. Looked up from germline, CDR1 is LNHDA and CDR2 is SQIVND (reference sequence). CDR3 DNA sequence: TGTGCCAGTAGTAACAGGGGGTTGACAGATACGCAGTATTTT. Its translation: CASSNRGLTDTQYF.

The chain combines TRBV9 with TRBJ2-5; maybe TRBD1 (5 bases). Germline CDR1 and CDR2: SGDLS and YYNGEE. This CDR3 is 14 amino acids long. The V end was cut by 3 bases, the J end by 4 bases, with 13 bases between. CDR3 nucleotides: TGTGCCAGCAGCGCCCAAGGGGTAGGAGAGACCCAGTACTTC. Amino acids: CASSAQGVGETQYF. Full variable domain (missing parts from reference TRBV9 and TRBJ2-5): DSGVTQTPKHLITATGQRVTLRCSPRSGDLSVYWYQQSLDQGLQFLIQYYNGEERAKGNILERFSAQQFPDLHSELNLSSLELGDSALYFCASSAQGVGETQYFGPGTRLLVL.

This chain connects TRBV30 to TRBJ1-6; D is perhaps TRBD1 (5 bases). Trimming removed 0 bases from V and 8 bases from J, with 11 bases in between. Germline V gene sequence: CDR1 GTSNPN, CDR2 SVGIG (reference sequence). The CDR3 extends over 14 amino acids. The CDR3 reads CAWSVGRVHSPLHF. CDR3 DNA: TGTGCCTGGAGTGTAGGCAGGGTACATTCACCCCTCCACTTT.

The rearrangement links TRBV15 to TRBJ1-4; D not resolved. Germline-derived CDR1 and CDR2 are LNHNV and YYDKDF (reference sequence). The CDR3 extends over 13 amino acids. V was cut by 3 bases and J by 4 bases, with 6 bases left in between. CDR3 nucleotides: TGTGCCACCAGCAGGGGCTTTAATGAAAAACTGTTTTTT. Its translation: CATSRGFNEKLFF.

The chain combines TRBV2 with TRBJ2-3; 10 bases fit TRBD2. The CDR3 has 14 amino acids. Germline assignment: CDR1 SNHLY and CDR2 FYNNEI. V shed 8 bases and J 2 bases; nucleotides not matched to a gene: 4. The CDR3 spells CASGLAVATDTQYF. CDR3 bases: TGTGCCAGCGGACTAGCGGTTGCCACAGATACGCAGTATTTT.